These T cell receptor beta chains were read from a single sample in a study of OX40 agonist ivuxolimab in advanced cancers. The repertoire was sequenced with immunoSEQ multiplex PCR; TCRdb's copy has only in-frame clones and lacks some. The sample contains about 89,000 clones, approximately 90% of which appear only once. The material sequenced was CD4+ or CD8+ T cells sorted from blood, taken in a trial of the OX40 agonist ivuxolimab. Receptors originate from an adult with an advanced solid tumor such as melanoma, head and neck, liver or kidney cancer. The CDR3 runs from the conserved cysteine through the conserved F or W. D genes are given only for firm matches. Expanded clones get a size class; other rows say once, few or many, or leave the size out.

v_call: TRBV7-2
j_call: TRBJ2-5
d_call: -
clone_size: -
cdr3_aa: CASSLVGGKETQYF
cdr3_nt: TGTGCCAGCAGCTTAGTGGGGGGTAAAGAGACCCAGTACTTC

v_call: TRBV12-5
j_call: TRBJ2-1
d_call: -
clone_size: -
cdr3_aa: CASGLVVLGGSYNEQFF
cdr3_nt: TGTGCTAGTGGTTTGGTAGTCCTTGGGGGTTCCTACAATGAGCAGTTCTTC

v_call: TRBV7-3
j_call: TRBJ2-5
d_call: TRBD1
clone_size: -
cdr3_aa: CASSSAGGERETQYF
cdr3_nt: TGTGCCAGCAGCTCGGCAGGGGGCGAAAGGGAGACCCAGTACTTC

v_call: TRBV9
j_call: TRBJ2-7
d_call: TRBD1
clone_size: -
cdr3_aa: CASSSGQDLYYEQYF
cdr3_nt: TGTGCCAGCAGCTCGGGACAGGACCTATACTACGAGCAGTACTTC

v_call: TRBV7-3
j_call: TRBJ2-1
d_call: TRBD2
clone_size: -
cdr3_aa: CASSPRAGVGRANEQFF
cdr3_nt: TGTGCCAGCAGCCCCCGGGCGGGGGTAGGGAGGGCCAATGAGCAGTTCTTC

v_call: TRBV6-4
j_call: TRBJ1-3
d_call: -
clone_size: once
cdr3_aa: CASSDYGQVSGNTIYF
cdr3_nt: TGTGCCAGCAGCGACTATGGACAAGTCTCTGGAAACACCATATATTTT

v_call: TRBV29-1
j_call: TRBJ2-7
d_call: TRBD1
clone_size: -
cdr3_aa: CSVDGTGPYEQYF
cdr3_nt: TGCAGCGTTGACGGGACAGGACCCTACGAGCAGTACTTC

v_call: TRBV10-2
j_call: TRBJ2-7
d_call: TRBD1
clone_size: -
cdr3_aa: CASRPGQGASYEQYF
cdr3_nt: TGCGCCAGCAGGCCCGGACAGGGGGCATCCTACGAGCAGTACTTC

v_call: TRBV25-1
j_call: TRBJ1-1
d_call: -
clone_size: -
cdr3_aa: CASSGYTEAFF
cdr3_nt: TGTGCCAGCTCGGGGTACACTGAAGCTTTCTTT

v_call: TRBV12-5
j_call: TRBJ2-3
d_call: TRBD2
clone_size: -
cdr3_aa: CASGRLAGSVENF
cdr3_nt: TGTGCTAGTGGGCGTTTAGCGGGGTCAGTGGAGAATTTT

v_call: TRBV6-6
j_call: TRBJ1-5
d_call: -
clone_size: -
cdr3_aa: CASSYSKTGVQPQHF
cdr3_nt: TGTGCCAGCAGTTACTCGAAGACGGGGGTTCAGCCCCAGCATTTT

v_call: TRBV11-2
j_call: TRBJ2-7
d_call: TRBD1
clone_size: -
cdr3_aa: CASSLPGQGSYEQYF
cdr3_nt: TGTGCCAGCAGCTTGCCGGGACAGGGATCCTACGAGCAGTACTTC

v_call: TRBV5-4
j_call: TRBJ1-2
d_call: TRBD1
clone_size: -
cdr3_aa: CASSFAQGALGYTF
cdr3_nt: TGTGCCAGCAGCTTCGCACAGGGGGCGTTGGGCTACACCTTC

v_call: TRBV11-2
j_call: TRBJ2-3
d_call: TRBD2
clone_size: -
cdr3_aa: CASSLDWSSGGLSTDTQYF
cdr3_nt: TGTGCCAGCAGCTTAGATTGGTCTAGCGGGGGCCTTAGCACAGATACGCAGTATTTT

v_call: TRBV7-9
j_call: TRBJ1-3
d_call: -
clone_size: -
cdr3_aa: CASSPYVSGNTIYF
cdr3_nt: TGTGCCAGCAGCCCTTACGTGTCTGGAAACACCATATATTTT

v_call: TRBV21-1
j_call: TRBJ1-1
d_call: -
clone_size: -
cdr3_aa: CASSKGENTEAFF
cdr3_nt: TGTGCCAGCAGCAAAGGCGAGAACACTGAAGCTTTCTTT

v_call: TRBV4-2
j_call: TRBJ2-1
d_call: TRBD2
clone_size: -
cdr3_aa: CASSQEEAGGYNEQFF
cdr3_nt: TGTGCCAGCAGCCAAGAAGAGGCGGGGGGCTACAATGAGCAGTTCTTC

v_call: TRBV11-2
j_call: TRBJ1-1
d_call: -
clone_size: -
cdr3_aa: CASSPDRFEAFF
cdr3_nt: TGTGCCAGCAGCCCCGACAGGTTTGAGGCTTTCTTT

v_call: TRBV10-3
j_call: TRBJ1-2
d_call: -
clone_size: -
cdr3_aa: CAISPVGGRDGYTF
cdr3_nt: TGTGCCATCAGTCCCGTGGGGGGGCGCGATGGCTACACCTTC

v_call: TRBV6-4
j_call: TRBJ1-5
d_call: TRBD1
clone_size: -
cdr3_aa: CASSAGTGRSNQPQHF
cdr3_nt: TGTGCCAGCAGCGCCGGGACAGGGAGAAGCAATCAGCCCCAGCATTTT

v_call: TRBV6-5
j_call: TRBJ2-7
d_call: TRBD2
clone_size: -
cdr3_aa: CASSYSIAGGRNEQYF
cdr3_nt: TGTGCCAGCAGTTACTCGATCGCGGGGGGGCGGAACGAGCAGTACTTC

v_call: TRBV9
j_call: TRBJ1-3
d_call: -
clone_size: -
cdr3_aa: CASSVHGGNTIYF
cdr3_nt: TGTGCCAGCAGCGTTCACGGAGGAAACACCATATATTTT

v_call: TRBV9
j_call: TRBJ2-1
d_call: -
clone_size: -
cdr3_aa: CASSPQGGEQFF
cdr3_nt: TGTGCCAGCAGCCCTCAGGGAGGTGAGCAGTTCTTC

v_call: TRBV19
j_call: TRBJ1-1
d_call: TRBD1
clone_size: -
cdr3_aa: CASSVQGAAEAFF
cdr3_nt: TGTGCCAGTAGTGTACAGGGGGCCGCTGAAGCTTTCTTT

v_call: TRBV5-1
j_call: TRBJ1-3
d_call: TRBD1
clone_size: -
cdr3_aa: CASSFGDRSTNTIYF
cdr3_nt: TGCGCCAGCAGCTTCGGGGACAGGAGTACGAACACCATATATTTT

v_call: TRBV30
j_call: TRBJ2-7
d_call: TRBD1
clone_size: -
cdr3_aa: CAWSTTGAREQYF
cdr3_nt: TGTGCCTGGAGTACAACAGGGGCCAGGGAGCAGTACTTC

v_call: TRBV14
j_call: TRBJ1-1
d_call: -
clone_size: -
cdr3_aa: CASSLSMGGEAEAFF
cdr3_nt: TGTGCCAGCAGCCTAAGCATGGGGGGGGAGGCTGAAGCTTTCTTT

v_call: TRBV2
j_call: TRBJ1-2
d_call: -
clone_size: few
cdr3_aa: CASNNYGYTF
cdr3_nt: TGTGCCAGCAACAACTATGGCTACACCTTC

v_call: TRBV11-2
j_call: TRBJ1-2
d_call: -
clone_size: -
cdr3_aa: CASSPTPGRKGYTF
cdr3_nt: TGTGCCAGCAGCCCCACCCCAGGGAGGAAGGGCTACACCTTC

v_call: TRBV27
j_call: TRBJ2-7
d_call: TRBD1
clone_size: once
cdr3_aa: CASSPDTGADYEQYF
cdr3_nt: TGTGCCAGCAGTCCCGATACAGGGGCGGACTACGAGCAGTACTTC

v_call: TRBV5-1
j_call: TRBJ2-1
d_call: -
clone_size: -
cdr3_aa: CASSLLPGDYNEQFF
cdr3_nt: TGCGCCAGCAGCTTGCTGCCGGGGGATTACAATGAGCAGTTCTTC

v_call: TRBV5-1
j_call: TRBJ2-7
d_call: TRBD2
clone_size: -
cdr3_aa: CASSLTSGVYEQYF
cdr3_nt: TGCGCCAGCAGCTTGACGAGCGGGGTCTACGAGCAGTACTTC

v_call: TRBV7-3
j_call: TRBJ2-3
d_call: -
clone_size: once
cdr3_aa: CASSLKGDTQYF
cdr3_nt: TGTGCCAGCAGCTTAAAGGGGGATACGCAGTATTTT

v_call: TRBV5-5
j_call: TRBJ2-1
d_call: -
clone_size: -
cdr3_aa: CASSPGVNNEQFF
cdr3_nt: TGTGCCAGCAGCCCCGGGGTCAACAATGAGCAGTTCTTC

v_call: TRBV18
j_call: TRBJ1-2
d_call: -
clone_size: -
cdr3_aa: CASSPDGANYGYTF
cdr3_nt: TGTGCCAGCTCCCCAGACGGAGCTAACTATGGCTACACCTTC

v_call: TRBV9
j_call: TRBJ2-1
d_call: -
clone_size: -
cdr3_aa: CASSVAGYNEQFF
cdr3_nt: TGTGCCAGCAGCGTAGCGGGGTACAATGAGCAGTTCTTC

v_call: TRBV13
j_call: TRBJ1-1
d_call: -
clone_size: few
cdr3_aa: CASSSRRTMNTEAFF
cdr3_nt: TGTGCCAGCAGCTCGCGACGGACCATGAACACTGAAGCTTTCTTT

v_call: TRBV6-5
j_call: TRBJ2-5
d_call: TRBD2
clone_size: -
cdr3_aa: CASRTSGDLQETQYF
cdr3_nt: TGTGCCAGCAGGACAAGCGGGGACCTCCAAGAGACCCAGTACTTC

v_call: TRBV19
j_call: TRBJ2-5
d_call: -
clone_size: -
cdr3_aa: CASSIALTGGETQYF
cdr3_nt: TGTGCCAGTAGTATAGCCCTGACAGGAGGGGAGACCCAGTACTTC

v_call: TRBV29-1
j_call: TRBJ1-1
d_call: -
clone_size: -
cdr3_aa: CSATRQNTEAFF
cdr3_nt: TGCAGCGCCACAAGACAGAACACTGAAGCTTTCTTT

v_call: TRBV5-6
j_call: TRBJ1-4
d_call: TRBD1
clone_size: -
cdr3_aa: CASSPGTVNEKLFF
cdr3_nt: TGTGCCAGCAGCCCCGGGACAGTGAATGAAAAACTGTTTTTT

v_call: TRBV30
j_call: TRBJ1-5
d_call: -
clone_size: -
cdr3_aa: CAWSVQKQGYIQPQHF
cdr3_nt: TGTGCCTGGAGTGTACAGAAACAGGGTTACATTCAGCCCCAGCATTTT

v_call: TRBV13
j_call: TRBJ2-6
d_call: -
clone_size: -
cdr3_aa: CASSLVSGANVLTF
cdr3_nt: TGTGCCAGCAGCTTGGTCTCTGGGGCCAACGTCCTGACTTTC

v_call: TRBV11-1
j_call: TRBJ2-2
d_call: -
clone_size: few
cdr3_aa: CASSFRSTNTGELFF
cdr3_nt: TGTGCCAGCAGCTTTAGGTCCACGAACACCGGGGAGCTGTTTTTT

v_call: TRBV30
j_call: TRBJ1-1
d_call: TRBD1
clone_size: -
cdr3_aa: CAWSRTGNTEAFF
cdr3_nt: TGTGCCTGGAGTCGGACAGGGAACACTGAAGCTTTCTTT

v_call: TRBV28
j_call: TRBJ2-7
d_call: -
clone_size: -
cdr3_aa: CASSLKGLTYEQYF
cdr3_nt: TGTGCCAGCAGTTTAAAGGGGCTAACCTACGAGCAGTACTTC

v_call: TRBV7-8
j_call: TRBJ1-2
d_call: -
clone_size: -
cdr3_aa: CASSLPTGEGYTF
cdr3_nt: TGTGCCAGCAGCTTACCAACGGGGGAAGGCTACACCTTC

v_call: TRBV2
j_call: TRBJ2-4
d_call: TRBD2
clone_size: -
cdr3_aa: CASSARVAGGPRNIQYF
cdr3_nt: TGTGCCAGCAGTGCCAGGGTAGCGGGGGGGCCTAGAAACATTCAGTACTTC

v_call: TRBV19
j_call: TRBJ1-1
d_call: -
clone_size: -
cdr3_aa: CASSIPGDTNTEAFF
cdr3_nt: TGTGCCAGTAGTATTCCCGGAGACACCAACACTGAAGCTTTCTTT

v_call: TRBV18
j_call: TRBJ2-7
d_call: -
clone_size: -
cdr3_aa: CASSPVTYEQYF
cdr3_nt: TGTGCCAGCTCACCAGTTACCTACGAGCAGTACTTC

v_call: TRBV5-4
j_call: TRBJ1-5
d_call: TRBD1
clone_size: -
cdr3_aa: CASSTQGGSNQPQHF
cdr3_nt: TGTGCCAGCAGCACACAGGGGGGGAGCAATCAGCCCCAGCATTTT

v_call: TRBV5-1
j_call: TRBJ1-6
d_call: -
clone_size: -
cdr3_aa: CASSLAGGLGSPLHF
cdr3_nt: TGCGCCAGCAGCTTGGCCGGTGGGCTTGGTTCACCCCTCCACTTT

v_call: TRBV7-8
j_call: TRBJ1-3
d_call: -
clone_size: -
cdr3_aa: CASSFLASVDTIYF
cdr3_nt: TGTGCCAGCAGTTTTCTCGCCTCCGTGGACACCATATATTTT

v_call: TRBV5-8
j_call: TRBJ1-2
d_call: TRBD1
clone_size: -
cdr3_aa: CASSWTGRATYGYTF
cdr3_nt: TGTGCCAGCAGCTGGACAGGGAGGGCGACCTATGGCTACACCTTC